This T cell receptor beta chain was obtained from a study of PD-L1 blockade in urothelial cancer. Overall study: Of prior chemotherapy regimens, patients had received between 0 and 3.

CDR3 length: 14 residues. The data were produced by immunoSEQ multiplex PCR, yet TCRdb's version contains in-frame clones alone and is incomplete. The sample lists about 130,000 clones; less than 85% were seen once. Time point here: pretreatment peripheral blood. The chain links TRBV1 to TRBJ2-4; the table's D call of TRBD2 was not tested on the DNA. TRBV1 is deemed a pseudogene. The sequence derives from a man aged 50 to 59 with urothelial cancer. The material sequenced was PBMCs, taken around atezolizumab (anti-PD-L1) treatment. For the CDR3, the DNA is TGCACCAGCAGCCAAGGCGGGGGGATAAACATTCAGTACTTC. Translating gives CTSSQGGGINIQYF.